The 29 T cell receptor beta chains below were found in one sample sequenced in a study of read filtering for tumor transcriptome and immune sequencing. Molecular barcoded adaptors covering alpha/delta and beta/gamma chains were used on roughly 400 ng RNA. Using its own MiXCR run on the reads, TCRdb lists one record per CDR3 protein. The sample lists fewer than 50,000 distinct CDR3 sequences, about 13% occurring once. Sequenced input: a population of CD138-negative cells sorted from bone marrow. These receptors all come from a donor aged 40 or over with multiple myeloma.

This clonotype was recorded at least ten times. The chain is built from TRBV20-1 and TRBJ2-1, with D maybe TRBD2 (5 bases). This CDR3 has 16 residues. V dropped 1 base and J dropped 3 bases, with 16 bases sitting between them. Germline V gene sequence: CDR1 DFQATT, CDR2 SNEGSKA (reference sequence). The CDR3 nucleotides are TGCAGTGCTAGAGTTGCTAGCCAGTTATACTACAATGAGCAGTTCTTC. Translating gives CSARVASQLYYNEQFF.

The chain uses TRBV6-1 and TRBJ1-5, with a tentative D call TRBD1 (6 bases). The V gene's germline CDR1 is MNHNS and CDR2 SASEGT. Trimming pared 2 bases from V and 5 bases from J, leaving 10 bases between. This CDR3 comprises 14 residues. CDR3 DNA sequence: TGTGCCAGCAGTGAATCAGGGGAGCATCAGCCCCAGCATTTT. It specifies CASSESGEHQPQHF.

This clonotype was counted at least ten times. The V and J genes are TRBV19 and TRBJ2-1; possibly TRBD1 for D (6 bases). CDR1 and CDR2 (germline): LNHDA, SQIVND (reference sequence). Trimming left V 5 bases short and J 0 bases short, with 14 bases between. The CDR3 covers 16 residues. DNA of the CDR3: TGTGCCAGTAGTTCGCATGGGGGCTCCTCCTACAATGAGCAGTTCTTC. Its protein product is CASSSHGGSSYNEQFF.

This clonotype was recorded many times. The CDR3 region has the DNA TGTGCCAGCAGCAGGGGACAGTACCAAGAGACCCAGTACTTC. Its translation: CASSRGQYQETQYF. The chain uses TRBV7-8 and TRBJ2-5; 7 bases line up with TRBD1. Germline-derived CDR1 and CDR2 are SGHVS and FQNEAQ. CDR3 length equals 14 residues. J was trimmed by 0 bases and V by 5 bases; bases with no gene match: 3.

This clonotype was counted between two and nine times. It may be a read error: a sequence one base away is much more abundant. The V and J genes are TRBV27 and TRBJ2-3, with D unclear. CDR1 is MNHEY and CDR2 is SMNVEV in the germline V gene (reference sequence). This CDR3 region has 14 residues. CDR3 in DNA: TGTGCCAACAGTATCACAGACCGCACAGATACGCAGTATTTT. This gives the protein CANSITDRTDTQYF.

The genes are TRBV4-3 and TRBJ1-1; D remains unclear. The CDR3 sequence is 11 residues long. With 6 bases removed from V and 4 bases from J, the gap between germline ends came to 6 bases. Germline assignment: CDR1 LGHNA and CDR2 YSLEER. The chain's CDR3 is CASSSSTEAFF. The CDR3 DNA follows: TGCGCCAGCAGTTCCAGCACTGAAGCTTTCTTT.

This clonotype was detected many times. The rearrangement links TRBV18 to TRBJ2-5; 8 bases are a match to TRBD2. This CDR3 has 16 amino acids. Trimming took 5 bases from V and 4 from J; bases not matched to a gene: 12. Germline CDR1 is KGHSH and CDR2 is LQKENI. Written as DNA, the CDR3 is TGTGCCAGCTCAGGAGTACCGGGACTAGGCGGAGAGACCCAGTACTTC. It codes for CASSGVPGLGGETQYF.

In its sample, this clonotype was seen many times. This chain connects TRBV24-1 to TRBJ2-5; 7 bases line up with TRBD1. This CDR3 has 15 amino acids. Trimming at V came to 3 bases and at J to 4 bases, leaving 7 bases not matched to a gene. CDR1 and CDR2 (germline): KGHDR, SFDVKD. The CDR3 coding sequence is TGTGCCACCAGTGATCCGGGACAGCGTAGAGAGACCCAGTACTTC. It encodes CATSDPGQRRETQYF.

This clonotype was recorded at least ten times. The rearrangement joins TRBV6-1 to TRBJ2-2, with D possibly being TRBD2 (6 bases). Trimming took off 6 bases at V and 1 base at J, with 12 bases between the two ends. The CDR3 runs to 15 residues. Germline V gene lookup returns CDR1 MNHNS and CDR2 SASEGT. The CDR3 sequence is CASRTVSGNTGELFF. The CDR3 nucleotides are TGTGCCAGCAGGACCGTTAGCGGGAACACCGGGGAGCTGTTTTTT.

This clonotype was observed many times. The chain employs TRBV9 and TRBJ2-5; D gene ambiguous. Trimming left V 0 bases short and J 5 bases short, with 8 bases between. CDR1 SGDLS and CDR2 YYNGEE come from the germline V gene. This CDR3 has 13 amino acids. CDR3 DNA sequence: TGTGCCAGCAGCGTAGATTCGACGGAGACCCAGTACTTC. As protein: CASSVDSTETQYF. Together with reference TRBV9 and TRBJ2-5, the CDR3 gives the full variable domain: DSGVTQTPKHLITATGQRVTLRCSPRSGDLSVYWYQQSLDQGLQFLIQYYNGEERAKGNILERFSAQQFPDLHSELNLSSLELGDSALYFCASSVDSTETQYFGPGTRLLVL.

This clonotype was seen many times. This rearrangement joins TRBV7-2 to TRBJ2-1; D unclear. Per the germline V gene, CDR1 is SGHTA and CDR2 is FQGNSA. Trimming shortened V by 5 bases and J by 7 bases, and 9 bases separated the two germline ends. This CDR3 is 12 amino acids long. CDR3 residues: CASSPRWNEQFF. CDR3 in DNA: TGTGCCAGCAGCCCGAGGTGGAATGAGCAGTTCTTC.

This clonotype came up many times. The chain joins TRBV19 to TRBJ2-7; D may be TRBD2 (5 bases). There are 13 residues in the CDR3. Germline V CDR1 and CDR2: LNHDA, SQIVND (reference sequence). V was clipped by 7 bases and J by 5 bases, with 15 bases between them. CDR3 sequence reads: CASIPSGRNEQYF. In nucleotides, the CDR3 is TGTGCCAGTATCCCGTCGGGAAGGAACGAGCAGTACTTC.

In regard to this clonotype: A far larger clone is one nucleotide away, so this likely arose from a read error. The genes are TRBV5-5 and TRBJ2-1, with D perhaps TRBD1 or TRBD2 (6 bases each). V was cut by 7 bases and J by 2 bases, with 13 bases left in between. Per germline, CDR1 SGHKS and CDR2 YYEKEE (reference sequence). This CDR3 region has 14 residues. In nucleotides, the CDR3 is TGTGCCAGCGTCGGAGGGGACACCTACAATGAGCAGTTCTTC. It is translated as CASVGGDTYNEQFF.

This clonotype has more than one count but fewer than ten. A much larger clone lies a single base off, so this may be a read error. This rearrangement joins TRBV29-1 to TRBJ2-2; 8 nucleotides agree with TRBD2. Germline V gives CDR1 SQVTM, CDR2 ANQGSEA. The CDR3 length is 14 residues. CDR3 nucleotide sequence: TGCAGCATGAAGCGGGGGTCGAACAACGGGGAGCTGTTTTTT. This codes for CSMKRGSNNGELFF.

Note on this clonotype: At one of its ends the junction is not consistent with the germline gene, which may arise from a read error. The V gene is TRBV5-1, the J gene TRBJ2-1; D assignment may be TRBD1 or TRBD2 (5 bases each). CDR1 is SGHRS and CDR2 is YFSETQ in the germline V gene. This CDR3 is 13 amino acids long. CDR3 residues: CASSEGSYYEQFF. The CDR3 nucleotides are TGCGCCAGCAGCGAGGGGTCCTACTATGAGCAGTTCTTC.

The CDR3 protein is CASSLVAGNTGELFF. Here the CDR3 DNA reads TGCGCCAGCAGCTTGGTTGCAGGGAACACCGGGGAGCTGTTTTTT. The chain joins TRBV5-1 to TRBJ2-2; no definite D call. Trimming stripped 0 bases from V and 1 base from J, with 7 bases between. This CDR3 is 15 amino acids long. Germline assignment: CDR1 SGHRS and CDR2 YFSETQ.

At least ten counts were recorded for this clonotype. The genes are TRBV20-1 and TRBJ2-5, with 7 bases fitting TRBD2. V shed 3 bases, J shed 3 bases, and the junction held 4 bases outside the gene matches. Germline CDR1 and CDR2: DFQATT and SNEGSKA (reference sequence). The CDR3 length is 13 residues. CDR3 in DNA: TGCAGTGCTAGGCCTAGCGGCAAAGAGACCCAGTACTTC. Translation: CSARPSGKETQYF.

The CDR3 DNA reads as TGTGCCAGCAGCGAAGACAGGGTTGGCGAGCAGTACTTC. Translating gives CASSEDRVGEQYF. The V and J genes are TRBV7-3 and TRBJ2-7; 7 bases are shared with TRBD1. Germline CDR1 and CDR2: SGHTA and FQGTGA. The CDR3 consists of 13 residues. V lost 5 bases and J lost 6; bases outside the gene matches: 7.

This clonotype was picked up many times. The rearrangement uses TRBV20-1 and TRBJ2-1, with TRBD2 matching 14 bases. This CDR3 spans 17 amino acids. The germline gives CDR1 DFQATT, CDR2 SNEGSKA (reference sequence). Trimming cost V 4 bases and J 2 bases; bases outside gene matches: 7. CDR3 amino acids: CSAIGTSGRGTYNEQFF. The DNA for the CDR3 is TGCAGTGCTATTGGGACTAGCGGGAGAGGAACCTACAATGAGCAGTTCTTC.

This clonotype was seen once. It differs at one base from a far larger clone, so likely a read error. The chain recombines TRBV28 with TRBJ2-1; D is perhaps TRBD2 (6 bases). Deletions cut 6 bases from V and 10 bases from J, with 31 bases between. The CDR3 runs 18 residues. Germline V CDR1 and CDR2: MDHEN, SYDVKM. CDR3 bases: TGTGCCAGCAGCACGACTAGACGTGGCTATGACGGCTCCTACGAGCAGTTCTTC. It codes for CASSTTRRGYDGSYEQFF.

The sample holds many counts of this clonotype. This chain joins TRBV27 and TRBJ2-7, with 8 nucleotides matching TRBD1. The CDR3 is made up of 14 amino acids. The germline V gene encodes CDR1 MNHEY and CDR2 SMNVEV (reference sequence). V was pared by 4 bases and J by 1 base, with 3 bases of the junction left unmatched. DNA of the CDR3: TGTGCCAGCAGTTCCTGGACAGGGTCCTACGAGCAGTACTTC. It translates to CASSSWTGSYEQYF.

This chain joins TRBV6-2 or TRBV6-3 and TRBJ2-1; 11 positions match TRBD2. From germline, CDR1 is MNHEY and CDR2 SVGEGT. The length of the CDR3 is 18 residues. With 2 bases clipped from V and 7 bases from J, the junction kept 13 bases outside the gene matches. CDR3 nucleotides: TGTGCCAGCAGTTACAACCCCCTAGCGGGAGGAAGGTGGAATGAGCAGTTCTTC. It encodes CASSYNPLAGGRWNEQFF.

This clonotype was seen a handful of times. The rearrangement joins TRBV12-3 or TRBV12-4 to TRBJ2-7; TRBD1 agrees at 7 bases. V gave up 5 bases and J gave up 2 bases; unmatched junction bases: 6. The CDR3 spans 14 residues. The CDR3 sequence: CASSLGTVPYEQYF. The CDR3 nucleotides read TGTGCCAGCAGTCTCGGGACAGTGCCCTACGAGCAGTACTTC.

This clonotype showed up many times. The chain links TRBV28 to TRBJ2-7; TRBD1 matches at 7 bases. J was trimmed by 2 bases and V by 6 bases; bases with no gene match: 10. Germline-derived CDR1 and CDR2 are MDHEN and SYDVKM. This CDR3 contains 15 residues. The CDR3 protein is CASRDNRGLTYEQYF. The CDR3 coding sequence is TGTGCCAGCAGGGACAACAGGGGTCTCACCTACGAGCAGTACTTC.

This clonotype came up once. In nucleotides, the CDR3 is TGTGCCAGTAGTACAAAGAGCGGGAGTTTCCACGAGCAGTACTTC. It codes for CASSTKSGSFHEQYF. The chain links TRBV19 to TRBJ2-7; TRBD2 matches 8 bases. The germline V gene has CDR1 LNHDA and CDR2 SQIVND (reference sequence). With V trimmed by 4 bases and J by 5 bases, 10 bases remained unmatched. CDR3 length: 15 residues.

This clonotype is categorized as medium-sized. The rearrangement joins TRBV11-3 to TRBJ1-4, with a tentative D call TRBD1 (5 bases). Deletions cut 5 bases from V and 7 bases from J, with 20 bases between. Looked up from germline, CDR1 is SGHNT and CDR2 is YENEEA. This CDR3 comprises 16 residues. The CDR3 here is CASSPRTPPGPEKLFF. In DNA, the CDR3 is TGTGCCAGCAGCCCCCGGACTCCGCCGGGACCTGAAAAACTGTTTTTT.

In this sample, this clonotype is large. The CDR3 here is CASSQDIVEQFF. In nucleotides, the CDR3 is TGTGCCAGCAGCCAAGATATTGTTGAGCAGTTCTTC. The V and J genes are TRBV3-1 and TRBJ2-1; D is undetermined. The CDR3 extends over 12 amino acids. The V gene's germline CDR1 is LGHDT and CDR2 YNNKEL (reference sequence). The V gene lost 0 bases and the J gene lost 9 bases, with 6 bases spanning the gap.

This clonotype was detected many times. The chain joins TRBV11-2 to TRBJ2-2, with D uncertain. Trimming took 1 base from V and 4 from J, leaving 7 bases between them. The germline V gene encodes CDR1 SGHAT and CDR2 FQNNGV. The CDR3 contains 14 residues. DNA of the CDR3: TGTGCCAGCAGCTTAGGACTGCGCACCGGGGAGCTGTTTTTT. Amino acids: CASSLGLRTGELFF. The variable domain in full, completed from reference TRBV11-2 and TRBJ2-2, reads EAGVAQSPRYKIIEKRQSVAFWCNPISGHATLYWYQQILGQGPKLLIQFQNNGVVDDSQLPKDRFSAERLKGVDSTLKIQPAKLEDSAVYLCASSLGLRTGELFFGEGSRLTVL.

At least ten counts were recorded for this clonotype. The chain employs TRBV2 and TRBJ2-3; the match to TRBD2 covers 8 bases. Germline V gene lookup returns CDR1 SNHLY and CDR2 FYNNEI. The CDR3 is 18 amino acids. The ends lost 1 base at V and 0 bases at J; junction bases unmatched: 9. As DNA, the CDR3 is TGTGCCAGCAGTGAAGTTGCCCTAGCGGGCACTAGCACAGATACGCAGTATTTT. The encoded protein is CASSEVALAGTSTDTQYF.